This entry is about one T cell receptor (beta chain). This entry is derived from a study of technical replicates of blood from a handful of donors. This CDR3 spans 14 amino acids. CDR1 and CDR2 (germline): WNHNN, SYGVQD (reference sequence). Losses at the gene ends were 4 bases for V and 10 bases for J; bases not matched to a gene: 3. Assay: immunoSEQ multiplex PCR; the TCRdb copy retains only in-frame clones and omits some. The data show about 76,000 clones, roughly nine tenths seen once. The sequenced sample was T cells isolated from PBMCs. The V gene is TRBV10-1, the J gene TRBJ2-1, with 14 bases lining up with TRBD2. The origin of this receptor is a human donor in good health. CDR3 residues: CASSGLAGGGEQFF. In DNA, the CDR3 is TGCGCCAGCAGTGGACTAGCGGGGGGGGGAGAGCAGTTCTTC.